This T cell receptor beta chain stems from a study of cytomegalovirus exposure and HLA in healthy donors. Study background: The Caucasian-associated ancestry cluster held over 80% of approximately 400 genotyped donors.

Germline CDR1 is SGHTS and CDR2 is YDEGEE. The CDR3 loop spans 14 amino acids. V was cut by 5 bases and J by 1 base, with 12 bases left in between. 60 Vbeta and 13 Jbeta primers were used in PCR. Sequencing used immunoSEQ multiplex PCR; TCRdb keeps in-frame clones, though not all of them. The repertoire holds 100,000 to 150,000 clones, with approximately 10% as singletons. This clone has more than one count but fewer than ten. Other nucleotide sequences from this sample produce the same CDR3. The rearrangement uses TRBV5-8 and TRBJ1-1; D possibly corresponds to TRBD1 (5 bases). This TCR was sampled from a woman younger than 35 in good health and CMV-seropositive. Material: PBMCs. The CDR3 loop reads CASRRGYGNTEAFF. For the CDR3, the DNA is TGTGCCAGCAGAAGGGGATATGGGAACACTGAAGCTTTCTTT.